This T cell receptor (beta chain) was obtained from a study of blood T cell repertoires in COVID-19. Method: immunoSEQ multiplex PCR; TCRdb's copy keeps in-frame clones and lacks some. The sample holds around 330,000 clones, over 80% seen once. The CDR3 is made up of 13 amino acids. Germline V gene sequence: CDR1 MNHEY, CDR2 SVGAGI. Trimming cost V 8 bases and J 4 bases, with 14 bases left between them. Recovered participants had two consecutive negative NP/OP PCR tests, healthcare professional clearance, or symptom resolution. This TCR came from a woman under 30 who had recovered from COVID-19. The sample was PBMCs or T cells enriched from blood (not recorded which). The genes are TRBV6-5 and TRBJ1-2, with D tentatively TRBD1 (5 bases). DNA of the CDR3: TGTGCCAGCGTCAAGGGGCCGCTCTATGGCTACACCTTC. This translates into CASVKGPLYGYTF.